Presented here are 18 T cell receptor beta chains from one specimen sequenced in a study of cytomegalovirus exposure and HLA in healthy donors. PCR amplification relied on 60 Vbeta primers (plus 13 Jbeta primers). TCRdb keeps only in-frame clones here, not all; method: immunoSEQ multiplex PCR. The data contain over 70,000 clones, around four fifths of them singletons. The sample consisted of PBMCs. The receptors were gathered from a male donor in good health and CMV-seronegative.

This clone appeared a few times. The CDR3 sequence is CASRRAGTGYEQYF. CDR3 in DNA: TGTGCCAGCAGGCGAGCCGGGACAGGCTACGAGCAGTACTTC. The chain recombines TRBV27 with TRBJ2-7; 8 bases are a match to TRBD1. Germline V gives CDR1 MNHEY, CDR2 SMNVEV (reference sequence). The CDR3 loop spans 14 amino acids. V trimming: 6 bases; J trimming: 3 bases; junction bases outside the gene matches: 7.

The CDR3 spells CASSLSDRGNYGYTF. The DNA of the CDR3 is TGTGCCAGCAGCTTAAGCGACAGGGGGAACTATGGCTACACCTTC. V usage is TRBV11-2 and J usage is TRBJ1-2; 9 nucleotides match TRBD1. V lost 2 bases, J lost 2 bases, and 3 bases stayed unmatched. The CDR3 is 15 amino acids. Germline V gene data show CDR1 as SGHAT and CDR2 as FQNNGV.

The chain combines TRBV6-5 with TRBJ2-5, with 8 bases matching TRBD1. This CDR3 has 15 residues. CDR1 is MNHEY, CDR2 SVGAGI, per germline. V lost 6 bases and J lost 5; bases outside the gene matches: 11. The chain's CDR3 is CASRRDDRGRETQYF. The CDR3 DNA follows: TGTGCCAGCAGACGAGACGACAGGGGAAGGGAGACCCAGTACTTC.

The rearrangement links TRBV10-3 to TRBJ1-5, with 8 positions matching TRBD1. Germline V CDR1 and CDR2: ENHRY, SYGVKD. With 5 bases clipped from V and 5 bases from J, the junction kept 5 bases outside the gene matches. This CDR3 has 14 residues. The CDR3 loop is CAISRGTGDQPQHF. The CDR3 DNA follows: TGTGCCATCAGTAGAGGGACAGGCGATCAGCCCCAGCATTTT.

The chain recombines TRBV27 with TRBJ1-1, with 7 bases fitting TRBD1. The CDR3 runs 16 residues. V lost 5 bases and J lost 3; bases outside the gene matches: 12. Germline values: CDR1 MNHEY, CDR2 SMNVEV (reference sequence). CDR3 in amino acids: CASSLQLRGPHTEAFF. DNA for the CDR3: TGTGCCAGCAGTCTTCAACTTAGGGGGCCCCACACTGAAGCTTTCTTT.

This sequence joins TRBV5-4 and TRBJ1-1; possible D gene TRBD1, 5 bases. CDR1 SGHNT and CDR2 YYREEE come from the germline V gene (reference sequence). V gave up 1 base and J gave up 3 bases, with 7 bases separating them. The CDR3 extends over 13 amino acids. The CDR3 sequence: CASSLMTDTEAFF. DNA for the CDR3: TGTGCCAGCAGCTTGATGACAGACACTGAAGCTTTCTTT.

This sequence joins TRBV5-5 and TRBJ2-7, with D maybe TRBD1 (6 bases). The CDR3 consists of 14 residues. Trimming shortened V by 1 base and J by 5 bases, and 13 bases separated the two germline ends. Germline loops: CDR1 SGHKS, CDR2 YYEKEE (reference sequence). In DNA form, the CDR3 reads TGTGCCAGCAGCTTGTGGGGGCCTGAAGACGAGCAGTACTTC. It translates to CASSLWGPEDEQYF.

The chain combines TRBV6-4 with TRBJ1-1, with 8 bases matching TRBD1. The CDR3 spans 13 residues. V shed 9 bases and J 9 bases; nucleotides not matched to a gene: 12. In germline, CDR1 is MRHNA, CDR2 SNTAGT. CDR3 bases: TGTGCCAGTAGTCAGGGGGCCGGGGAGAAAGCTTTCTTT. Translating gives CASSQGAGEKAFF.

This chain uses TRBV19 with TRBJ2-7; 8 bases align to TRBD1. CDR3 length equals 15 residues. The trim removed 5 bases at V and 3 bases at J, leaving 9 bases unmatched. Per germline, CDR1 LNHDA and CDR2 SQIVND (reference sequence). This CDR3 is CASSSPGQVFYEQYF. The CDR3 coding sequence is TGTGCCAGTAGTTCCCCGGGACAGGTCTTCTACGAGCAGTACTTC.

This chain connects TRBV5-5 to TRBJ1-1; TRBD1 agrees at 7 bases. V lost 0 bases to trimming and J lost 4 bases; unmatched junction nucleotides: 3. The CDR3 contains 14 residues. CDR1 SGHKS and CDR2 YYEKEE come from the germline V gene (reference sequence). In nucleotides, the CDR3 is TGTGCCAGCAGCTTGGGACAGGGAGGCACTGAAGCTTTCTTT. Amino acid sequence: CASSLGQGGTEAFF.

The V call is TRBV30, the J call TRBJ1-6; D might be TRBD1 (6 bases). V shed 2 bases and J shed 6 bases, with 8 bases lying between them. Germline V lookup: CDR1 GTSNPN, CDR2 SVGIG (reference sequence). The CDR3 runs to 13 residues. In DNA, the CDR3 is TGTGCCTGGAGTCAGGGGTTTAATTCACCCCTCCACTTT. Encoded protein: CAWSQGFNSPLHF.

The chain uses TRBV4-3 and TRBJ2-6; possible D gene TRBD2, 6 bases. With 0 bases removed from V and 0 bases from J, the gap between germline ends came to 12 bases. From germline, CDR1 is LGHNA and CDR2 YSLEER. The CDR3 has 18 amino acids. For the CDR3, the DNA is TGCGCCAGCAGCCAAGATGCGGGAACAAGCTCTGGGGCCAACGTCCTGACTTTC. This translates into CASSQDAGTSSGANVLTF.

This clone has just a few counts. V is TRBV9 and J is TRBJ2-2; D is uncertain. V lost 0 bases and J 8 bases, leaving 11 bases between the germline ends. CDR3 length equals 14 residues. In germline, CDR1 is SGDLS, CDR2 YYNGEE. CDR3 sequence reads: CASSVDVLPGELFF. The CDR3 DNA sequence: TGTGCCAGCAGCGTAGATGTCCTCCCGGGGGAGCTGTTTTTT.

The V and J genes are TRBV5-4 and TRBJ2-3, with 9 bases lining up with TRBD1. This CDR3 region has 15 residues. Losses at the gene ends were 3 bases for V and 2 bases for J; bases not matched to a gene: 4. Germline lookup yields CDR1 SGHNT and CDR2 YYREEE (reference sequence). This chain's CDR3 is CASSSDRGLTDTQYF. The CDR3 nucleotides are TGTGCCAGCAGCTCGGACAGGGGCCTCACAGATACGCAGTATTTT.

The chain uses TRBV5-1 and TRBJ2-2, with 7 bases identical to TRBD1. Unmatched junction bases numbered 4, after V lost 2 bases and J lost 9 bases. The CDR3 is 13 residues long. Germline lookup yields CDR1 SGHRS and CDR2 YFSETQ. Here the CDR3 reads CASSLEGGRELFF. CDR3 coding DNA: TGCGCCAGCAGCTTAGAAGGGGGCCGGGAGCTGTTTTTT.

The chain combines TRBV7-6 with TRBJ2-7; 7 bases line up with TRBD2. CDR1 and CDR2 from the germline V gene are SGHVS and FNYEAQ. With 4 bases clipped from V and 4 bases from J, the junction kept 1 base outside the gene matches. The CDR3 runs to 12 residues. The CDR3 here is CASSSSGYEQYF. The CDR3 nucleotides are TGTGCCAGCAGCTCTAGCGGATACGAGCAGTACTTC.

The chain uses TRBV7-2 and TRBJ1-1; 7 nucleotides line up with TRBD1. Trimming took 5 bases from V and 3 from J; bases not matched to a gene: 6. The CDR3 totals 14 residues. Germline V gene lookup returns CDR1 SGHTA and CDR2 FQGNSA. CDR3 region: CASSLLQGYTEAFF. CDR3 nucleotide sequence: TGTGCCAGCAGCCTTCTACAGGGGTACACTGAAGCTTTCTTT.

This chain joins TRBV29-1 and TRBJ1-1, with a tentative D call TRBD1 (5 bases). Trimming removed 7 bases at V and 0 bases at J, with 9 bases between. This CDR3 is 12 amino acids long. Per germline, CDR1 SQVTM and CDR2 ANQGSEA. CDR3: CSAATVNTEAFF. The CDR3 DNA is TGCAGCGCAGCGACAGTGAACACTGAAGCTTTCTTT.